The 9 T cell receptor beta chains in this list originate from one sample, sequenced in a study of Tregs in tolerant kidney transplant recipients. These receptors are not linked to any known antigen. Repertoires were generated with immunoSEQ multiplex PCR, while TCRdb's copy carries only in-frame clones and drops some. The table shows 15,000 to 20,000 clones, with approximately 61% occurring only once. The sample was Tregs from blood cultured with allogeneic cells. Source of these receptors: a human donor in good health.

The V gene is TRBV7-9, the J gene TRBJ2-7, with 7 bases aligning to TRBD2. The CDR3 sequence is 13 residues long. The J segment lost 2 bases and the V segment lost 7 bases, leaving 5 bases of the junction unmatched. CDR1 SEHNR and CDR2 FQNEAQ come from the germline V gene (reference sequence). The CDR3 region is CASTWGRAYEQYF. The CDR3 coding sequence is TGTGCCAGCACGTGGGGGAGGGCCTACGAGCAGTACTTC.

The chain couples TRBV30 to TRBJ2-7; either TRBD1 or TRBD2 may fit D (5 bases each). Between the trimmed V and J ends, which lost 0 bases and 6 bases, there was a span of 21 bases. The CDR3 has 16 residues. Germline CDR1 and CDR2: GTSNPN and SVGIG (reference sequence). The CDR3 coding sequence is TGTGCCTGGAGTGTACTGGGAGACAGTCGAACCTGCGAGCAGTACTTC. Its protein product is CAWSVLGDSRTCEQYF.

The rearrangement links TRBV4-3 to TRBJ2-7; D perhaps matches TRBD1 (6 bases). V was cut by 4 bases and J by 4 bases, with 14 bases left in between. Looked up from germline, CDR1 is LGHNA and CDR2 is YSLEER. The CDR3 contains 14 residues. This chain's CDR3 is CASSPDRGYYEQYF. CDR3 sequence (DNA): TGCGCCAGCAGCCCGGACAGAGGCTATTACGAGCAGTACTTC.

This chain connects TRBV6-1 to TRBJ2-4, with 10 bases aligning to TRBD1. The CDR3 sequence is 15 residues long. Germline CDR1 reads MNHNS; CDR2 reads SASEGT. Germline trimming cut 6 bases from V and 8 bases from J; bases unmatched to any gene: 10. CDR3 coding DNA: TGTGCCAGCAGGCCGGGGGACAGGGGTCGACACATTCAGTACTTC. It encodes CASRPGDRGRHIQYF.

V is TRBV18 and J is TRBJ1-1; D is uncertain. This CDR3 has 14 amino acids. Germline assignment: CDR1 KGHSH and CDR2 LQKENI. V lost 3 bases and J 1 base, leaving 9 bases between the germline ends. CDR3 residues: CASSPIGGNTEAFF. The CDR3 coding sequence is TGTGCCAGCTCACCCATAGGAGGGAACACTGAAGCTTTCTTT.

This clone was observed once. The chain is built from TRBV6-1 and TRBJ2-1; 8 bases align to TRBD1. The germline CDR1 and CDR2 sequences are MNHNS and SASEGT. The V gene end was trimmed by 5 bases and the J gene end by 9 bases; junction bases not matched to a gene: 6. The CDR3 is 13 residues long. CDR3 DNA sequence: TGTGCCAGCAGTAGCCGACAGGGGACTGAGCAGTTCTTC. The encoded protein is CASSSRQGTEQFF.

CDR3 DNA sequence: TGTGCCAGCCAACGAGGGGACACTGAAGCTTTCTTT. It translates to CASQRGDTEAFF. This sequence joins TRBV6-5 and TRBJ1-1; D is perhaps TRBD1 (5 bases). The V gene lost 8 bases and the J gene lost 3 bases, with 10 bases spanning the gap. The CDR3 length is 12 residues. Germline-derived CDR1 and CDR2 are MNHEY and SVGAGI.

This clone has just a few counts. This chain's CDR3 is CASSPDRNYGYTF. The CDR3 nucleotides are TGTGCCAGCTCACCAGACAGGAACTATGGCTACACCTTC. The chain recombines TRBV18 with TRBJ1-2; possible D gene TRBD1, 6 bases. The CDR3 loop spans 13 amino acids. Germline V gene sequence: CDR1 KGHSH, CDR2 LQKENI. Trimming left V 2 bases short and J 2 bases short, with 6 bases between.

DNA of the CDR3: TGTGCCTGGAGTGTCGTAGCGGGGGGATACTTCGGGGATACGCAGTATTTT. Protein product: CAWSVVAGGYFGDTQYF. J is TRBJ2-3 and V is TRBV30; 10 nucleotides agree with TRBD2. The CDR3 totals 17 residues. Germline CDR1 reads GTSNPN; CDR2 reads SVGIG (reference sequence). The trim removed 0 bases at V and 6 bases at J, leaving 12 bases unmatched.